The clone carrying this T cell receptor beta chain was picked up a small number of times. As yet, its antigen is unknown. CDR1 and CDR2 (germline): SGHTA, FQGNSA. The CDR3 totals 16 residues. With V trimmed by 5 bases and J by 5 bases, 7 bases remained unmatched. This sample stems from a study of CD8+ T cells in alopecia areata. The overall study: Oral tofacitinib (5 to 10 mg twice daily) was administered to treated patients.

General study points: Sequencing of scalp tissue also captures the resident alphabeta T cells of normal skin. Possibly because of HLA-related factors, TCR sharing was less clear across patients than in mice.

RNA extraction and reverse transcription yielded cDNA as sequencing template. Here immunoSEQ multiplex PCR was the method, and the copy in TCRdb shows in-frame clones only, minus some. The sample consists of roughly 150,000 clones, roughly 61% of them appearing once. The input for sequencing was CD4+ T cells sorted from blood, taken at week 0. V usage is TRBV7-2 and J usage is TRBJ2-4, with 12 nucleotides matching TRBD2. The clonotype comes from a human donor with alopecia areata. CDR3 nucleotide sequence: TGTGCCAGCAGCCCTAGCGGGGGGGCGAAACAAAACATTCAGTACTTC. It codes for CASSPSGGAKQNIQYF.